The sequence of this TCR beta chain was determined in a study of human T cells and chemical hapten exposure. On the study more broadly: Diphenylcyclopropenone doses were given weekly to the scalps of patients across the roughly 23-week study.

Trimming removed 3 bases at V and 3 bases at J, with 8 bases between. The CDR3 spans 14 residues. Germline CDR1 is SNHLY and CDR2 is FYNNEI. One entry per CDR3 protein results from TCRdb running MiXCR on the RACE reads. The sample lists around 300,000 distinct CDR3 sequences; around 5% were seen once. As for time point: pre-sensitization, week 0. As for treatment: therapeutic diphenylcyclopropenone sensitization with weekly scalp DPC. Unseparated into fractions, whole blood served as the source from which total RNA was extracted. The chain has TRBV2 and TRBJ2-2; D gene ambiguous. The sequence derives from a woman aged 18 to 35 with alopecia areata. Some clones in this sample may be carry-over from other donors' samples. Material: whole blood, obtained in connection with sensitization to the hapten diphenylcyclopropenone (DPC). This CDR3 reads CASSELGYTGELFF. Written as DNA, the CDR3 is TGTGCCAGCAGTGAGTTGGGGTACACCGGGGAGCTGTTTTTT.